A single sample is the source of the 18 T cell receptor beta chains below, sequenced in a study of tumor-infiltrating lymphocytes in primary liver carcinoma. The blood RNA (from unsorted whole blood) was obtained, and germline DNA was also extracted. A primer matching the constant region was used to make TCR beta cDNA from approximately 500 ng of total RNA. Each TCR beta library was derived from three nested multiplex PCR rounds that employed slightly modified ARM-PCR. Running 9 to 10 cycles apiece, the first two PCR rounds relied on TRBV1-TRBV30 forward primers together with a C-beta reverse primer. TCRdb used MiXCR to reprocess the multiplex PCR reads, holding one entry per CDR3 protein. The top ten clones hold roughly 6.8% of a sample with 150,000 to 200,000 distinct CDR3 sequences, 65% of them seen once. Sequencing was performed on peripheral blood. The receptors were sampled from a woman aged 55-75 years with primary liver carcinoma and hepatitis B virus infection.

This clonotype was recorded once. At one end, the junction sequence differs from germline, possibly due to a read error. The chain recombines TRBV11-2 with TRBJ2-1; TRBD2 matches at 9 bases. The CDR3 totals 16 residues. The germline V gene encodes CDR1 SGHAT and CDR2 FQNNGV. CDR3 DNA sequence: TGTGTCAGCAGCTACGGAATTAGCGGGGGATACAATGAACAGTTCTTC. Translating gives CVSSYGISGGYNEQFF.

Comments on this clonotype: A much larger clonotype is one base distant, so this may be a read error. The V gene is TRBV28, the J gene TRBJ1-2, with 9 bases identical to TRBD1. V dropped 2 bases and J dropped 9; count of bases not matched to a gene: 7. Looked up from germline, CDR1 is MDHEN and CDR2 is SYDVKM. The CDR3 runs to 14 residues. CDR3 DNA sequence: TGTGCCAGCAGTTTAGGGACAGGGCGAAATAGCTACACCTTC. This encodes CASSLGTGRNSYTF.

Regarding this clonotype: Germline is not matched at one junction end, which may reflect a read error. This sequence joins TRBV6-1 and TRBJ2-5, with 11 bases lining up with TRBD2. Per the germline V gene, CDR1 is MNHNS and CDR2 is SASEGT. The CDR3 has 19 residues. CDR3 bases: TGTGCCAGCAGTGGAGTCGATAGCGGGAGGGCCACGGGTCGCGAGACGCAGTACTTC. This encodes CASSGVDSGRATGRETQYF.

The DNA for the CDR3 is TGTGCCAGCAGCCCCCCCCCCGGGACTAGGTTCGATGAGCAGTTCTTC. Protein sequence: CASSPPPGTRFDEQFF. This chain joins TRBV7-9 and TRBJ2-1, with 8 bases matching TRBD2. The germline V gene encodes CDR1 SEHNR and CDR2 FQNEAQ (reference sequence). Losses at the gene ends were 5 bases for V and 8 bases for J; bases not matched to a gene: 14. This CDR3 spans 16 amino acids.

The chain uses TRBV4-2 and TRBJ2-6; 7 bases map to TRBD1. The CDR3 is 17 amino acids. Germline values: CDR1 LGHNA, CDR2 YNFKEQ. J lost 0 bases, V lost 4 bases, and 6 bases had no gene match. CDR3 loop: CASSPGGPGSGANVLTF. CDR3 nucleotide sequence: TGTGCCAGCAGCCCAGGGGGACCCGGCTCTGGGGCCAACGTCCTGACTTTC.

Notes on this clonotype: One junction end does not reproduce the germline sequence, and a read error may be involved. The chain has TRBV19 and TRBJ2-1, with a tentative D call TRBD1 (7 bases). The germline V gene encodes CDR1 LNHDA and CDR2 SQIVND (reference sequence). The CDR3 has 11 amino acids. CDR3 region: CARHRGGEQSF. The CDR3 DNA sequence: TGTGCCAGGCACAGGGGAGGTGAGCAGTCCTTC.

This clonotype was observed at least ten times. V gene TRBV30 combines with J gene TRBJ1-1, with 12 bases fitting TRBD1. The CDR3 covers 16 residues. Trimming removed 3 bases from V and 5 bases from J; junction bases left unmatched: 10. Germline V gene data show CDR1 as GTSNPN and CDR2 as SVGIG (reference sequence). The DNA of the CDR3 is TGTGCCTGGAGGTCCTCGGGACAGGGGGCGCGGACTGAAGCTTTCTTT. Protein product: CAWRSSGQGARTEAFF.

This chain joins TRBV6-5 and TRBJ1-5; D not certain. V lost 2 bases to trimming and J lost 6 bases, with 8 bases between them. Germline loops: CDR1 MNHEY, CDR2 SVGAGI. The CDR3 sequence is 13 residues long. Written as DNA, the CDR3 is TGTGCCAGCAGTTACGCGGGGAGTCAGCCCCAGCATTTT. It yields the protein CASSYAGSQPQHF.

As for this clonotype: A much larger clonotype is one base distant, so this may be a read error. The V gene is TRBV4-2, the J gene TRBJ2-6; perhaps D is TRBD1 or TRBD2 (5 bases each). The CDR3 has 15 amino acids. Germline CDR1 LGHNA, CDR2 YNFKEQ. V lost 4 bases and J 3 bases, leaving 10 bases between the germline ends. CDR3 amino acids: CASSPEGIGANVLTF. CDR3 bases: TGTGCCAGCAGCCCCGAGGGGATTGGGGCCAACGTCCTGACTTTC.

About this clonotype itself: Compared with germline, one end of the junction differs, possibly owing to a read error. Here the CDR3 DNA reads TGTGCCAGAAGCCTAGATCCGGGATCACCCCTTCACTTT. Its translation: CARSLDPGSPLHF. The chain recombines TRBV11-2 with TRBJ1-6; D remains unclear. There are 13 residues in the CDR3. Germline values: CDR1 SGHAT, CDR2 FQNNGV.

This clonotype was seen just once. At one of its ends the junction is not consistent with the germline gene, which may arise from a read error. The CDR3 region is CASSKTSGRTFSNNEQFF. CDR3 nucleotide sequence: TGTGCCAGCAGCAAGACTAGCGGGAGGACCTTCTCCAACAATGAGCAGTTCTTC. The chain employs TRBV6-6 and TRBJ2-1, with 13 bases aligning to TRBD2. Per germline, CDR1 MNHNY and CDR2 SVGAGI (reference sequence). This CDR3 is 18 amino acids long.

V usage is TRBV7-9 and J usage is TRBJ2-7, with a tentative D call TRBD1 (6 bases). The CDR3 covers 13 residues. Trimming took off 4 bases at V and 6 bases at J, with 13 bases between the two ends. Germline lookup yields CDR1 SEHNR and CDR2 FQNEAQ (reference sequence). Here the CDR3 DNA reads TGTGCCAGCAGCTCCTACAGGGAGCGCGAGCAGTACTTC. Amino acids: CASSSYREREQYF.

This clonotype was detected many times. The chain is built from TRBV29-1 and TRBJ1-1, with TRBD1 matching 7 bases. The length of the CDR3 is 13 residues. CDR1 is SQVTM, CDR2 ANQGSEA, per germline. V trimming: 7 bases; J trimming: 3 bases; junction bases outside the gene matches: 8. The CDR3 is CSAAQGMDTEAFF. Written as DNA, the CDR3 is TGCAGCGCCGCACAGGGGATGGACACTGAAGCTTTCTTT.

CDR3 sequence reads: CAIRTGGVKDYNEQFF. The CDR3 nucleotides are TGTGCCATCAGGACAGGGGGAGTCAAGGACTACAATGAGCAGTTCTTC. V usage is TRBV10-3 and J usage is TRBJ2-1, with 9 nucleotides matching TRBD1. Trimming cost V 6 bases and J 3 bases; bases outside gene matches: 9. The germline gives CDR1 ENHRY, CDR2 SYGVKD. The CDR3 is 16 residues long.

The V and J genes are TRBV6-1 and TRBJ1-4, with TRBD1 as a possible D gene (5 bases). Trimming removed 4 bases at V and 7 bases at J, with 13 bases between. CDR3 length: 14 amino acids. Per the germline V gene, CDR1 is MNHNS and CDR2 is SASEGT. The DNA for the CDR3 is TGTGCCAGCAGTGGGCAGGGACGATTTGAAAAACTGTTTTTT. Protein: CASSGQGRFEKLFF.

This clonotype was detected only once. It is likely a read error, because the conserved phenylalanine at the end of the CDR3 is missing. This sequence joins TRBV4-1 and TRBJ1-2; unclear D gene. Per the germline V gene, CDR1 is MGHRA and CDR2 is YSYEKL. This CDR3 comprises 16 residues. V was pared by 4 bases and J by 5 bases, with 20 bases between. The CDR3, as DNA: TGCGCCAGCAGCCTAGATATTGGCGAGTTGGGGTATGGCTACACCTTA. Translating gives CASSLDIGELGYGYTL.

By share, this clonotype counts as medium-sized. The CDR3 spells CASTHEGRGEQFF. The CDR3, as DNA: TGTGCCAGCACCCACGAGGGGAGGGGTGAGCAGTTCTTC. The genes are TRBV6-6 and TRBJ2-1; 7 nucleotides line up with TRBD2. The CDR3 spans 13 residues. Germline CDR1 MNHNY, CDR2 SVGAGI (reference sequence). V shed 7 bases, J shed 9 bases, and the junction held 9 bases outside the gene matches.

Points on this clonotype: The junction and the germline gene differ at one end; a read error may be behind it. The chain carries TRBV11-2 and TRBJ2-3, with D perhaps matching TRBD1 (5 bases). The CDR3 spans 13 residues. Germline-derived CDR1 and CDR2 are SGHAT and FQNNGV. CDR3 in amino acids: CASSPNLRDTQYF. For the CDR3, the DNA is TGTGCCAGCAGCCCTAATCTCAGGGATACGCAATATTTT.